Shown below are 24 T cell receptor beta chains from a single sample sequenced in a study of identical twins. One entry per CDR3 protein results from TCRdb running MiXCR on the 5' RACE reads. Of 400,000 to 500,000 distinct CDR3 sequences in the sample, roughly 13% were seen once. These same data were also listed under a study on yellow fever vaccine responses in identical twins.

The specimen was CD4+ T cells sorted from blood. Receptor source: a woman aged 18-30 years in good health.

This clonotype was seen only a few times. The chain couples TRBV28 to TRBJ1-5, with D unresolved. The CDR3 length is 16 residues. Trimming left V 5 bases short and J 2 bases short, with 16 bases between. Germline CDR1 MDHEN, CDR2 SYDVKM. CDR3 residues: CASSPGRRMGNQPQHF. The CDR3 DNA is TGTGCCAGCAGTCCCGGACGGAGGATGGGCAATCAGCCCCAGCATTTT.

In its sample, this clonotype was seen a few times. J is TRBJ2-7 and V is TRBV4-3, with D possibly TRBD2 on 6 matching bases. Germline V gene data show CDR1 as LGHNA and CDR2 as YSLEER. V shed 5 bases and J shed 9 bases, with 26 bases lying between them. The CDR3 spans 16 residues. CDR3 nucleotide sequence: TGCGCCAGCAGCGGAGTGGCGGGGACTTCCTCGTCAGGGCAGTACTTC. This sequence encodes CASSGVAGTSSSGQYF.

This clonotype was counted at least ten times. The gene calls are TRBV12-3 or TRBV12-4 and TRBJ1-2; 9 bases match TRBD1. The CDR3 contains 16 residues. Trimming at V came to 6 bases and at J to 6 bases, leaving 14 bases not matched to a gene. CDR3 sequence (DNA): TGTGCCAGCAGCGAGACAGGGGGAAAAGTTGTCGATGGCTACACCTTC. As protein: CASSETGGKVVDGYTF.

The CDR3 DNA reads TGTGCCAGCACCCCGAGGGGGGCCTCTACCTACGAGCAGTACTTC. Residues: CASTPRGASTYEQYF. The chain couples TRBV28 to TRBJ2-7; the D gene could be TRBD1 or TRBD2 (6 bases each). V gave up 7 bases and J gave up 2 bases, with 18 bases separating them. CDR3 length: 15 residues. Germline lookup yields CDR1 MDHEN and CDR2 SYDVKM. The entire variable domain, with the rest obtained from reference TRBV28 and TRBJ2-7, is as follows: DVKVTQSSRYLVKRTGEKVFLECVQDMDHENMFWYRQDPGLGLRLIYFSYDVKMKEKGDIPEGYSVSREKKERFSLILESASTNQTSMYLCASTPRGASTYEQYFGPGTRLTVT.

This chain uses TRBV7-8 with TRBJ2-1, with D maybe TRBD1 (5 bases). The CDR3 spans 16 residues. Germline V gene lookup returns CDR1 SGHVS and CDR2 FQNEAQ. The ends were cut back, 1 base at V and 3 bases at J, with 13 bases in the middle. The CDR3 nucleotides are TGTGCCAGCAGCTTAGGGACATATAAAATCTACAATGAGCAGTTCTTC. Translated: CASSLGTYKIYNEQFF.

CDR3 region: CASSPGLEVTDTQYF. CDR3 in DNA: TGTGCCAGCTCACCAGGGCTAGAGGTCACAGATACGCAGTATTTT. The rearrangement links TRBV18 to TRBJ2-3; no clear D gene. Per the germline V gene, CDR1 is KGHSH and CDR2 is LQKENI. V dropped 2 bases and J dropped 2 bases, with 11 bases sitting between them. The CDR3 consists of 15 residues. The full variable domain, rest sourced from reference TRBV18 and TRBJ2-3, is NAGVMQNPRHLVRRRGQEARLRCSPMKGHSHVYWYRQLPEEGLKFMVYLQKENIIDESGMPKERFSAEFPKEGPSILRIQQVVRGDSAAYFCASSPGLEVTDTQYFGPGTRLTVL.

The sample holds many counts of this clonotype. V gene TRBV10-3 combines with J gene TRBJ1-1; D is uncertain. The CDR3 loop spans 13 amino acids. V lost 0 bases and J lost 8, with 10 bases in between. Germline CDR1 reads ENHRY; CDR2 reads SYGVKD. The CDR3, as DNA: TGTGCCATCAGTGAGTCGCGTCCCCAGGAAGCTTTCTTT. Translated, it gives CAISESRPQEAFF.

Only one count was recorded for this clonotype. The chain has TRBV3-1 and TRBJ1-2; 7 positions agree with TRBD1. Germline assignment: CDR1 LGHDT and CDR2 YNNKEL (reference sequence). With 11 bases clipped from V and 8 bases from J, the junction kept 26 bases outside the gene matches. This CDR3 spans 17 amino acids. This CDR3 is CASCKEVGVQGDRGYTF. The CDR3 DNA follows: TGTGCCTCCTGCAAGGAGGTCGGAGTGCAGGGGGATCGCGGCTACACCTTC.

This clonotype occurred a few times. One end of the junction varies from germline; a read error may be responsible. The V call is TRBV5-5, the J call TRBJ2-7, with D unclear. The CDR3 has 13 residues. The germline V gene has CDR1 SGHKS and CDR2 YYEKEE (reference sequence). CDR3 in DNA: TGTGCCAGCAGCCGTTGGACGAACCAGGAGCTGTACTTC. Translated: CASSRWTNQELYF. The full variable domain, in which reference TRBV5-5 and TRBJ2-7 provide the parts outside the CDR3, is DAGVTQSPTHLIKTRGQQVTLRCSPISGHKSVSWYQQVLGQGPQFIFQYYEKEERGRGNFPDRFSARQFPNYSSELNVNALLLGDSALYLCASSRWTNQELYFGPGTRLTVT.

This clonotype was counted between two and nine times. The J gene is TRBJ2-1, the V gene TRBV10-1; D is perhaps TRBD1 or TRBD2 (5 bases each). Germline V gene sequence: CDR1 WNHNN, CDR2 SYGVQD (reference sequence). V gave up 3 bases and J gave up 1 base, with 13 bases separating them. The CDR3 has 16 amino acids. The CDR3 protein is CASSDILGRSYNEQFF. CDR3 DNA sequence: TGCGCCAGCAGTGATATTTTGGGACGGTCCTACAATGAGCAGTTCTTC.

V is TRBV7-8 and J is TRBJ2-5; 13 bases line up with TRBD2. The junction had 8 bases not matched to a gene; V was cut back by 5 bases and J by 5 bases. The CDR3 contains 16 residues. CDR1 and CDR2 from the germline V gene are SGHVS and FQNEAQ. CDR3 loop: CASSPRGLAGLETQYF. CDR3 in DNA: TGTGCCAGCAGCCCACGGGGACTAGCGGGGTTGGAGACCCAGTACTTC.

The V and J genes are TRBV15 and TRBJ2-1, with 9 positions matching TRBD2. After removal of 6 bases from V and 10 bases from J, the junction contained 13 bases not matched to a gene. Germline CDR1 LNHNV, CDR2 YYDKDF (reference sequence). CDR3 length equals 15 residues. This CDR3 reads CATSSRGGQFSEQFF. The CDR3 region has the DNA TGTGCCACCAGTTCGCGGGGGGGCCAGTTTTCGGAGCAGTTCTTC.

This clonotype was seen a few times. The rearrangement links TRBV30 to TRBJ2-1; 11 bases align to TRBD2. The CDR3 spans 15 residues. V dropped 1 base and J dropped 6; count of bases not matched to a gene: 5. Germline loops: CDR1 GTSNPN, CDR2 SVGIG (reference sequence). CDR3 nucleotide sequence: TGTGCCTGGAGTGCCCCCGGGACTAGCGGCAATGAGCAGTTCTTC. Translated: CAWSAPGTSGNEQFF.

The chain couples TRBV9 to TRBJ2-2, with unresolved D. Germline V gene sequence: CDR1 SGDLS, CDR2 YYNGEE. V lost 0 bases and J 2 bases, leaving 8 bases between the germline ends. The CDR3 is 15 amino acids. CDR3 nucleotides: TGTGCCAGCAGCGTAGCGGTACTCAACACCGGGGAGCTGTTTTTT. Protein: CASSVAVLNTGELFF.

The table lists this clonotype with a few counts. V gene TRBV2 combines with J gene TRBJ2-6; tentatively, D is TRBD1 or TRBD2 (5 bases each). The CDR3 extends over 16 amino acids. CDR1 and CDR2 (germline): SNHLY, FYNNEI. The V end was cut by 8 bases, the J end by 3 bases, with 17 bases between. The CDR3 loop is CASVTGPRSGANVLTF. The CDR3 bases are TGTGCCAGCGTTACGGGACCAAGGAGTGGGGCCAACGTCCTGACTTTC.

This clonotype appeared many times. In nucleotides, the CDR3 is TGCAGTGCTATCGGAGATTCTAACTATGGCTACACCTTC. It codes for CSAIGDSNYGYTF. V is TRBV20-1 and J is TRBJ1-2; D not certain. Between the trimmed V and J ends, which lost 4 bases and 0 bases, there was a span of 9 bases. The CDR3 contains 13 residues. CDR1 is DFQATT, CDR2 SNEGSKA, per germline (reference sequence).

The rearrangement uses TRBV10-2 and TRBJ2-2, with 7 bases that match TRBD2. The V and J ends lost 6 bases and 3 bases, in that order; junction bases with no gene match: 7. Germline loops: CDR1 WSHSY, CDR2 SAAADI. This CDR3 is built from 15 residues. The CDR3 region has the DNA TGCGCCAGCAGCCGCCCTAGCGGATACACCGGGGAGCTGTTTTTT. This sequence encodes CASSRPSGYTGELFF.

This chain joins TRBV10-3 and TRBJ2-7, with TRBD1 matching over 12 bases. This CDR3 contains 16 residues. With V trimmed by 3 bases and J by 5 bases, 8 bases remained unmatched. CDR1 is ENHRY, CDR2 SYGVKD, per germline. CDR3 sequence reads: CAISERGQGALDEQYF. Here the CDR3 DNA reads TGTGCCATCAGTGAAAGGGGACAGGGGGCGTTGGACGAGCAGTACTTC.

The V gene is TRBV28, the J gene TRBJ1-5; D possibly corresponds to TRBD1 (6 bases). Germline V gene sequence: CDR1 MDHEN, CDR2 SYDVKM. V was clipped by 2 bases and J by 4 bases, with 12 bases between them. This CDR3 has 15 amino acids. CDR3 nucleotides: TGTGCCAGCAGTTTACACCGGACAGATAATCAGCCCCAGCATTTT. Its translation: CASSLHRTDNQPQHF.

The chain recombines TRBV6-5 with TRBJ1-5; 10 nucleotides agree with TRBD1. J was trimmed by 3 bases and V by 4 bases; bases with no gene match: 15. This CDR3 region has 19 residues. Germline V gene sequence: CDR1 MNHEY, CDR2 SVGAGI. The CDR3 nucleotides are TGTGCCAGCAGTTCGCCGGGACAGGGGCGTATAAAAATCAATCAGCCCCAGCATTTT. It yields the protein CASSSPGQGRIKINQPQHF.

This clonotype was found many times. The chain uses TRBV4-1 and TRBJ2-4, with 8 bases that match TRBD2. The CDR3 spans 15 residues. V shed 0 bases, J shed 8 bases, and the junction held 6 bases outside the gene matches. Germline CDR1 and CDR2: MGHRA and YSYEKL. The CDR3 loop is CASSQDQAGADIQYF. In DNA form, the CDR3 reads TGCGCCAGCAGCCAAGACCAAGCGGGAGCGGACATTCAGTACTTC.

This clonotype was seen at least ten times. V gene TRBV5-1 combines with J gene TRBJ2-7; 9 bases align to TRBD1. CDR3 size: 14 residues. The ends lost 4 bases at V and 2 bases at J; junction bases unmatched: 4. CDR1 and CDR2 (germline): SGHRS, YFSETQ. The CDR3 protein is CASSVQGAAYEQYF. The CDR3 DNA reads TGCGCCAGCAGCGTACAGGGGGCCGCCTACGAGCAGTACTTC.

This clonotype was found a few times. The CDR3 DNA follows: TGTGCCAGCAGCCTCGGCCAGGGCCTGACCTACAATGAGCAGTTCTTC. This codes for CASSLGQGLTYNEQFF. V and J are TRBV6-1 and TRBJ2-1, with D perhaps TRBD1 (5 bases). Trimming left V 6 bases short and J 2 bases short, with 17 bases between. Germline CDR1 reads MNHNS; CDR2 reads SASEGT. This CDR3 is built from 16 residues.

This rearrangement joins TRBV25-1 to TRBJ1-2; D gene ambiguous. The CDR3 runs 13 residues. Germline assignment: CDR1 MGHDK and CDR2 SYGVNS. Trimming left V 6 bases short and J 0 bases short, with 8 bases between. CDR3 amino acids: CASRDTSNYGYTF. DNA for the CDR3: TGTGCCAGCAGAGATACTTCTAACTATGGCTACACCTTC.